One and the same sample provided the 18 T cell receptor beta chains below, sequenced in a study of cytomegalovirus exposure and HLA in healthy donors. PCR employed 60 Vbeta and 13 Jbeta primers. Here immunoSEQ multiplex PCR was the method, and the copy in TCRdb shows in-frame clones only, minus some. The data contain around 160,000 clones, about 70% of them singletons. The sequenced material came from PBMCs. The receptors shown here come from a woman younger than 35 in good health and CMV-seropositive.

The count of this clone is one. The J gene is TRBJ2-2, the V gene TRBV27, with a tentative D call TRBD1 (6 bases). The CDR3 is 16 amino acids. Germline V gene sequence: CDR1 MNHEY, CDR2 SMNVEV (reference sequence). Trimming left V 7 bases short and J 5 bases short, with 20 bases between. This chain's CDR3 is CASKFLSGTTTGELFF. In DNA form, the CDR3 reads TGTGCCAGCAAGTTTTTATCCGGGACAACGACCGGGGAGCTGTTTTTT.

This clone came up a few times. The V and J genes are TRBV29-1 and TRBJ1-1; D might be TRBD1 (6 bases). This CDR3 region has 14 residues. The germline V gene has CDR1 SQVTM and CDR2 ANQGSEA. V shed 7 bases and J shed 2 bases, with 17 bases lying between them. The CDR3 region is CSASRDTTNTEAFF. In DNA form, the CDR3 reads TGCAGCGCGTCCCGGGACACCACCAACACTGAAGCTTTCTTT.

The chain joins TRBV28 to TRBJ2-7; TRBD2 matches 11 bases. Germline trimming cut 2 bases from V and 4 bases from J; bases unmatched to any gene: 13. The germline CDR1 and CDR2 sequences are MDHEN and SYDVKM. This CDR3 is 18 amino acids long. The CDR3 sequence is CASSLLISGRAVVYEQYF. CDR3 nucleotide sequence: TGTGCCAGCAGTTTACTAATTAGCGGGAGGGCCGTCGTGTACGAGCAGTACTTC.

The chain uses TRBV5-4 and TRBJ1-2; TRBD1 matches at 9 bases. J was trimmed by 2 bases and V by 4 bases; bases with no gene match: 9. CDR3 length: 16 amino acids. Germline V gene data show CDR1 as SGHNT and CDR2 as YYREEE (reference sequence). The CDR3 is CASSGGQGRLNYGYTF. The DNA of the CDR3 is TGTGCCAGCAGCGGGGGACAGGGCCGATTAAACTATGGCTACACCTTC.

The chain links TRBV6-1 to TRBJ2-3, with 7 bases matching TRBD1. The CDR3 is 15 amino acids. Germline CDR1 reads MNHNS; CDR2 reads SASEGT. Losses at the gene ends were 6 bases for V and 2 bases for J; bases not matched to a gene: 8. The CDR3 protein is CASRPGTALTDTQYF. The CDR3 DNA is TGTGCCAGCAGACCCGGGACAGCTCTCACAGATACGCAGTATTTT.

The chain has TRBV27 and TRBJ1-2; 10 positions match TRBD1. The germline CDR1 and CDR2 sequences are MNHEY and SMNVEV (reference sequence). This CDR3 spans 20 amino acids. V gave up 1 base and J gave up 7 bases; unmatched junction bases: 21. CDR3 sequence reads: CASSLFFLDRGVPAKGGYTF. CDR3 DNA sequence: TGTGCCAGCAGTTTATTTTTTTTGGACAGGGGGGTTCCTGCCAAGGGTGGCTACACCTTC.

This clone was seen once. The chain has TRBV29-1 and TRBJ2-7, with TRBD1 identical over 7 bases. Looked up from germline, CDR1 is SQVTM and CDR2 is ANQGSEA. This CDR3 is 13 amino acids long. The V segment lost 6 bases and the J segment 5 bases; nucleotides outside the gene matches: 10. The CDR3 nucleotides are TGCAGCGTGTACAACGTCAGGGGGAACGAGCAGTACTTC. Its protein product is CSVYNVRGNEQYF.

The chain employs TRBV7-6 and TRBJ2-2, with a weak D call TRBD1 (5 bases). Trimming cost V 5 bases and J 5 bases, with 15 bases left between them. The germline V gene has CDR1 SGHVS and CDR2 FNYEAQ. The CDR3 is 15 residues long. The CDR3 bases are TGTGCCAGCAGCCCACAGGAAATCAAGACCGGGGAGCTGTTTTTT. The encoded protein is CASSPQEIKTGELFF.

As for this clone: The sample has other DNA sequences that encode this CDR3 too. The genes are TRBV5-6 and TRBJ2-7, with D unclear. Germline V gene lookup returns CDR1 SGHDT and CDR2 YYEEEE. The ends were cut back, 3 bases at V and 3 bases at J, with 4 bases in the middle. The CDR3 contains 11 residues. The CDR3, as DNA: TGTGCCAGCAGCTCCAGCTACGAGCAGTACTTC. As protein: CASSSSYEQYF. Full variable domain (rest looked up from reference TRBV5-6 and TRBJ2-7): DAGVTQSPTHLIKTRGQQVTLRCSPKSGHDTVSWYQQALGQGPQFIFQYYEEEERQRGNFPDRFSGHQFPNYSSELNVNALLLGDSALYLCASSSSYEQYFGPGTRLTVT.

The V and J genes are TRBV6-5 and TRBJ1-2; the D gene is possibly TRBD1 (5 bases). The CDR3 covers 16 residues. Germline V CDR1 and CDR2: MNHEY, SVGAGI. The ends were cut back, 0 bases at V and 5 bases at J, with 16 bases in the middle. As DNA, the CDR3 is TGTGCCAGCAGTTACTCAATCGTGGGGCAGGAATATGGCTACACCTTC. Its protein is CASSYSIVGQEYGYTF.

The rearrangement joins TRBV21-1 to TRBJ2-1; the D call in the table, TRBD1, was not verified against the DNA. TRBV21-1 is given as a pseudogene. This CDR3 has 17 amino acids. The CDR3 protein is CASSKATGHYTYNEQFF. The CDR3, as DNA: TGTGCCAGCAGCAAAGCGACAGGCCACTACACCTACAATGAGCAGTTCTTC.

This sequence joins TRBV5-1 and TRBJ2-1; TRBD1 aligns across 8 bases. After removal of 1 base from V and 5 bases from J, the junction contained 5 bases not matched to a gene. The CDR3 length is 15 residues. In germline, CDR1 is SGHRS, CDR2 YFSETQ. This CDR3 is CASSLNRGFNNEQFF. CDR3 DNA: TGCGCCAGCAGCTTGAACAGGGGGTTCAACAATGAGCAGTTCTTC.

This clone was observed once. The J gene is TRBJ2-7, the V gene TRBV5-6; tentatively, D is TRBD2 (6 bases). Between the trimmed V and J ends, which lost 0 bases and 3 bases, there was a span of 10 bases. CDR1 SGHDT and CDR2 YYEEEE come from the germline V gene. This CDR3 is 14 amino acids long. The chain's CDR3 is CASSLGLASYEQYF. CDR3 nucleotide sequence: TGTGCCAGCAGCTTGGGGCTAGCGAGCTACGAGCAGTACTTC.

This clone was seen a few times. This rearrangement joins TRBV10-3 to TRBJ2-7; possibly TRBD2 for D (6 bases). CDR1 and CDR2 from the germline V gene are ENHRY and SYGVKD. The V end lost 7 bases, the J end lost 4 bases, and 17 bases lay between the germline ends. The CDR3 has 14 residues. The CDR3 is CAIKRDSGGYEQYF. Here the CDR3 DNA reads TGTGCCATCAAAAGGGACTCCGGGGGTTACGAGCAGTACTTC.

This clone was found a few times. CDR3 sequence: CASSQDPGVSGANVLTF. CDR3 in DNA: TGCGCCAGCAGCCAAGATCCGGGAGTCTCTGGGGCCAACGTCCTGACTTTC. The chain links TRBV4-3 to TRBJ2-6; D may be TRBD2 (6 bases). Trimming took 0 bases from V and 0 from J, leaving 9 bases between them. Germline-derived CDR1 and CDR2 are LGHNA and YSLEER. There are 17 residues in the CDR3.

The chain uses TRBV5-4 and TRBJ1-4; D is perhaps TRBD1 (6 bases). Between the trimmed V and J ends, which lost 0 bases and 7 bases, there was a span of 13 bases. CDR3 length equals 15 residues. Germline V gene lookup returns CDR1 SGHNT and CDR2 YYREEE (reference sequence). In DNA, the CDR3 is TGTGCCAGCAGCTTGGGCGGGGGGCTTGGTGAAAAACTGTTTTTT. Translating it yields CASSLGGGLGEKLFF.

J is TRBJ1-1 and V is TRBV28; no reliable D call. V lost 9 bases, J lost 6 bases, and 17 bases lay in between. The CDR3 sequence is 13 residues long. CDR1 MDHEN and CDR2 SYDVKM come from the germline V gene. DNA of the CDR3: TGTGCCAGTTGGTCATCAGGAGGCGCTGAAGCTTTCTTT. Translating it yields CASWSSGGAEAFF.

The V gene is TRBV2, the J gene TRBJ1-6; 7 bases line up with TRBD1. Trimming at V came to 6 bases and at J to 5 bases, leaving 7 bases not matched to a gene. The CDR3 extends over 15 amino acids. CDR1 is SNHLY, CDR2 FYNNEI, per germline. CDR3 in amino acids: CASSGGQGDNSPLHF. The DNA of the CDR3 is TGTGCCAGCAGCGGAGGCCAGGGGGATAATTCACCCCTCCACTTT.